Each of the 2 T cell receptor beta chains below was sequenced from the same sample in a study of blood T cell repertoires in COVID-19. Here immunoSEQ multiplex PCR was the method, and the copy in TCRdb shows in-frame clones only, minus some. The sample has 130,000 or so clones, roughly 80% seen once. The specimen was PBMCs or T cells enriched from blood (not recorded which). All receptors derive from a man between 50 and 59 years old who had recovered from COVID-19.

The J gene is TRBJ1-1, the V gene TRBV5-4; D ambiguous. The V and J ends lost 5 bases and 0 bases respectively, with 14 bases between them. Germline CDR1 reads SGHNT; CDR2 reads YYREEE (reference sequence). The CDR3 has 15 amino acids. The CDR3 loop reads CASSPDSLMNTEAFF. CDR3 coding DNA: TGTGCCAGCAGTCCGGACTCCCTGATGAACACTGAAGCTTTCTTT.

The chain combines TRBV28 with TRBJ2-3; 14 bases are a match to TRBD2. The V gene's germline CDR1 is MDHEN and CDR2 SYDVKM. The CDR3 runs 16 residues. V lost 3 bases, J lost 6 bases, and 5 bases stayed unmatched. CDR3 protein: CASSLARTSGGDTQYF. The CDR3 DNA reads TGTGCCAGCAGTTTGGCCCGGACTAGCGGGGGGGATACGCAGTATTTT.